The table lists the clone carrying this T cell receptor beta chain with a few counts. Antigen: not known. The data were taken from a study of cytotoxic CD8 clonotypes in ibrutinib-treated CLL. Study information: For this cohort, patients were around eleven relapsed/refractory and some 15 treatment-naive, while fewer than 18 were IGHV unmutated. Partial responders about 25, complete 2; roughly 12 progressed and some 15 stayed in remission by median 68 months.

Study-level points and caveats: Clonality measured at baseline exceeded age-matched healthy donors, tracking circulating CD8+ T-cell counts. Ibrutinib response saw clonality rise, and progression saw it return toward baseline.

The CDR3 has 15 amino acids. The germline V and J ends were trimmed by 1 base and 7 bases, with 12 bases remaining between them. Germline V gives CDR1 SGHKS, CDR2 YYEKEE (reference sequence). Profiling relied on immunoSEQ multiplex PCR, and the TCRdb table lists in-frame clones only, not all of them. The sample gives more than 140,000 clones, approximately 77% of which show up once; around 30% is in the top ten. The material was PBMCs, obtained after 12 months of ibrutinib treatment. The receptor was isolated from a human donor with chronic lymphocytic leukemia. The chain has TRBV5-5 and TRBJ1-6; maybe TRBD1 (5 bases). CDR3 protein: CASSLWEGSNSPLHF. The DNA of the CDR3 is TGTGCCAGCAGCTTGTGGGAGGGGTCGAATTCACCCCTCCACTTT.